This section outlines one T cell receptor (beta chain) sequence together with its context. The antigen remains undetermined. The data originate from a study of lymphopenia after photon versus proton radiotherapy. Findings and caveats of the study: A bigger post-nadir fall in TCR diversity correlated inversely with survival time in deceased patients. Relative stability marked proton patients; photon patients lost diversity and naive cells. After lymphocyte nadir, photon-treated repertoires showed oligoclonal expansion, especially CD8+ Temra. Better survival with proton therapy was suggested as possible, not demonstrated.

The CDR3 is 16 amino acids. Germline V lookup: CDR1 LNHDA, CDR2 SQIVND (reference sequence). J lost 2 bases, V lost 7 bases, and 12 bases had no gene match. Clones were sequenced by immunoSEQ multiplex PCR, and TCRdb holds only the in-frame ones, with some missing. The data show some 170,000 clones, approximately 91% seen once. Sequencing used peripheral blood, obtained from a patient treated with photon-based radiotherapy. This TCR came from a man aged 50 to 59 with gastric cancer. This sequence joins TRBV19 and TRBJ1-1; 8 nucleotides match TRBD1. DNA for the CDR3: TGTGCCAGTACCACCGTCCCGGGACAGGTAAACACTGAAGCTTTCTTT. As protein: CASTTVPGQVNTEAFF.